This T cell receptor beta chain comes out of a study of identifying expanded T cells in peripheral blood. General observations from the study: Clone count variance between approximately 2-week samples rose with total template count. Differentially abundant clones: roughly 1.3 between replicates, just under 17 at two to three weeks, 19 to 20 at four.

This CDR3 contains 13 residues. In germline, CDR1 is MDHEN, CDR2 SYDVKM. Trimming left V 6 bases short and J 7 bases short, with 13 bases between. In the case of this clone: Antigen: not known.

TCRdb's copy holds only in-frame clones and misses some; the assay was immunoSEQ multiplex PCR. Of about 100,000 clones listed, roughly 90% were seen once; the top ten hold 15% to 20%. No infections or other immune events were documented during collection. The J gene is TRBJ1-5, the V gene TRBV28; D is possibly TRBD1 (6 bases). The source of this sequence is a person aged 18 to 75 in good health. The sample was blood. CDR3 sequence reads: CASSRRRGQPQHF. CDR3 nucleotide sequence: TGTGCCAGCAGCCGCCGGAGGGGGCAGCCCCAGCATTTT.